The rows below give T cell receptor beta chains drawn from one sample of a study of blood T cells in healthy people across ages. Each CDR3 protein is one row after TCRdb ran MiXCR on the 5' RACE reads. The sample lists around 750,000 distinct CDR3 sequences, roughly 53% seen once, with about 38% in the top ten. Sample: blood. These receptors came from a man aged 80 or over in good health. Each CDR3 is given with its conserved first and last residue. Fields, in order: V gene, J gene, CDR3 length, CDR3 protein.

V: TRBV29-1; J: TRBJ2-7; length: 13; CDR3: CSVEGGEAYEQYF
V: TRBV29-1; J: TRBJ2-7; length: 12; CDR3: CSVGDGGHEQYF
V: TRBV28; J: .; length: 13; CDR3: CATDRDRGHEQYF
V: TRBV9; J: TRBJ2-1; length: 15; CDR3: CASSDSGRYYNEQFF
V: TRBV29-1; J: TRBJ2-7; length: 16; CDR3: CSVAPLMGGPQYEQYF
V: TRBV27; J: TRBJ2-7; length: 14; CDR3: CASSFPGGRHEQYF
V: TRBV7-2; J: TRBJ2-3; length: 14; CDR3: CASSKRTSGHTQYF
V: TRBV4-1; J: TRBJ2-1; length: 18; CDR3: CASSPTAGPGGLYNEQFF
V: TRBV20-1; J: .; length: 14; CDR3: CSARRGGNTYEQYF
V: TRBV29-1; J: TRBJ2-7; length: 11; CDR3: CSGHTGNEQYF
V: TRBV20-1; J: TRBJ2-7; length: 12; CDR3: CSARLISYEQYF
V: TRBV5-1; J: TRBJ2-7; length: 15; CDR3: CASSWAASGSTEQYF
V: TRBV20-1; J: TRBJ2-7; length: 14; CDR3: CSARKRGFSYEQYF
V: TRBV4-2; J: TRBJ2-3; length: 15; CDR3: CASSQDEGSSDTQYF